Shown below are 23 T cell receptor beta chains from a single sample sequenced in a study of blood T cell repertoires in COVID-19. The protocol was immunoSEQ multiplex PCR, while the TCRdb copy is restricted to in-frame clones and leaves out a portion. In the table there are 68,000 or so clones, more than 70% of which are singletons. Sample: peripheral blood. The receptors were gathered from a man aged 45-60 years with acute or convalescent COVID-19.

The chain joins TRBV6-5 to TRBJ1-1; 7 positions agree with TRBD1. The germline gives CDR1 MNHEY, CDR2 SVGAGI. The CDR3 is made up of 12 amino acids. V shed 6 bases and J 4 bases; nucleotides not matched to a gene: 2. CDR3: CASRTGTTEAFF. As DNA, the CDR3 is TGTGCCAGCAGGACAGGGACCACTGAAGCTTTCTTT.

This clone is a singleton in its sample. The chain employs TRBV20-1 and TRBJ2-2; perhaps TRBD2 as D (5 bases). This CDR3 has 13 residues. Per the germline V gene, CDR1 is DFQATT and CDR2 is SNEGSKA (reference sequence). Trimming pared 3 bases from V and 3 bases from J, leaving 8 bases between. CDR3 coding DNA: TGCAGTGCTAGTGAGGGAGACACCGGGGAGCTGTTTTTT. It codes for CSASEGDTGELFF.

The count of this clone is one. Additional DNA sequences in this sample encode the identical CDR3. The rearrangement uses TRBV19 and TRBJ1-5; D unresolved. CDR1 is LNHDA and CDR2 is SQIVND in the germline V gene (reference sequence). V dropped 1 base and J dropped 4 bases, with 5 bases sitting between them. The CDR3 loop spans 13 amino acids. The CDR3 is CASSIGGNQPQHF. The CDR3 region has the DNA TGTGCCAGTAGTATAGGAGGGAATCAGCCCCAGCATTTT.

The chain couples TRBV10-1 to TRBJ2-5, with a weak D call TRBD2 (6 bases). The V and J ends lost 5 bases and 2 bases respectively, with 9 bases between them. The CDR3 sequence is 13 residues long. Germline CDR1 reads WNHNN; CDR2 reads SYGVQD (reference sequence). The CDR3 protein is CASSRGGQETQYF. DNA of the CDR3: TGCGCCAGCAGTCGTGGGGGGCAAGAGACCCAGTACTTC.

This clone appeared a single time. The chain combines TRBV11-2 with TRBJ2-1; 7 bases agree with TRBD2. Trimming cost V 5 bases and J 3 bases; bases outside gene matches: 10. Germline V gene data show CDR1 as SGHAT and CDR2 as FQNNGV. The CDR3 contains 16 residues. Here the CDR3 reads CASSQEFGGSYNEQFF. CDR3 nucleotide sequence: TGTGCCAGCAGCCAAGAATTCGGCGGGAGCTACAATGAGCAGTTCTTC.

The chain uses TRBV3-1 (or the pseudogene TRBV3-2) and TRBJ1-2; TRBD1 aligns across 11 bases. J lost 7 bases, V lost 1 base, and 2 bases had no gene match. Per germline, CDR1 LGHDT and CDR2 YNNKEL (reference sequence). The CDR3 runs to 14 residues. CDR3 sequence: CASSQGTGGSGYTF. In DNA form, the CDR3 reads TGTGCCAGCAGCCAAGGGACAGGGGGCAGTGGCTACACCTTC.

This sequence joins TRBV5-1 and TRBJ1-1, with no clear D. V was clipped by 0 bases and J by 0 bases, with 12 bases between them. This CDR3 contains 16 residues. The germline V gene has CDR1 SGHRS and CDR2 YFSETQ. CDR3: CASSLVAENLNTEAFF. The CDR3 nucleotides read TGCGCCAGCAGCTTGGTGGCAGAAAACCTGAACACTGAAGCTTTCTTT. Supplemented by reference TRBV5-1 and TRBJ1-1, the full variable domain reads KAGVTQTPRYLIKTRGQQVTLSCSPISGHRSVSWYQQTPGQGLQFLFEYFSETQRNKGNFPGRFSGRQFSNSRSEMNVSTLELGDSALYLCASSLVAENLNTEAFFGQGTRLTVV.

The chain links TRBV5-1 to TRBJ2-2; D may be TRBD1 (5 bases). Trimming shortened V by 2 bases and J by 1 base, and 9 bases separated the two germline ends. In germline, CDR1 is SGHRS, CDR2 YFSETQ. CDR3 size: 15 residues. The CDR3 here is CASSLGARNTGELFF. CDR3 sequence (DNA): TGCGCCAGCAGCTTAGGGGCCAGGAACACCGGGGAGCTGTTTTTT.

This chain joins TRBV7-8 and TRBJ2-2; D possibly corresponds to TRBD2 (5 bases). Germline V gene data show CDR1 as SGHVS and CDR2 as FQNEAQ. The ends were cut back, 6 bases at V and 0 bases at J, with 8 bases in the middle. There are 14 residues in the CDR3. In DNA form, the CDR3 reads TGTGCCAGCAGACGGACTTCGAACACCGGGGAGCTGTTTTTT. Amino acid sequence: CASRRTSNTGELFF.

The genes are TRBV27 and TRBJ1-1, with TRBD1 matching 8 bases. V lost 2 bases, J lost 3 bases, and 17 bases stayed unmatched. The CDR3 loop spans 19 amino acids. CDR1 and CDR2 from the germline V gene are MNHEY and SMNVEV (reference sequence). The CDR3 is CASSLEGRGRTTKHTEAFF. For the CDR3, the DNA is TGTGCCAGCAGTTTAGAGGGCAGGGGGCGGACGACCAAACACACTGAAGCTTTCTTT.

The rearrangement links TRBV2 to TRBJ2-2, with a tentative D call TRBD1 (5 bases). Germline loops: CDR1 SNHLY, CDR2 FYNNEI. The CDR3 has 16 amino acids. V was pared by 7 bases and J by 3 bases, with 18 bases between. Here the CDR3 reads CASKFTGAEDTGELFF. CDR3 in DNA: TGTGCCAGCAAGTTTACTGGGGCAGAGGACACCGGGGAGCTGTTTTTT.

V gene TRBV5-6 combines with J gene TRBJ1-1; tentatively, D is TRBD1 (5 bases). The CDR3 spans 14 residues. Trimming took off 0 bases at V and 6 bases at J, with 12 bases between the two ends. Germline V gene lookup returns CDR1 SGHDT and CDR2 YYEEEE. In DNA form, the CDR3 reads TGTGCCAGCAGCTTGGGGGACTTAATAGCTGAAGCTTTCTTT. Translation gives CASSLGDLIAEAFF.

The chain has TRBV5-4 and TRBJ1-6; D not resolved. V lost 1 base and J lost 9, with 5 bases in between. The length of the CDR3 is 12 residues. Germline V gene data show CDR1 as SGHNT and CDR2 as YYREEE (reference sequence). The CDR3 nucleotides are TGTGCCAGCAGCTTGTTGCGTTCACCCCTCCACTTT. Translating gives CASSLLRSPLHF.

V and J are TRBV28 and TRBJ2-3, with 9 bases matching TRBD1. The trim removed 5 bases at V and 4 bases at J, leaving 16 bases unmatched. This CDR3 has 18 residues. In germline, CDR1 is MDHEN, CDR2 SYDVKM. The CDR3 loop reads CASSPIGGTGSWADTQYF. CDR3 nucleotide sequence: TGTGCCAGCAGTCCAATAGGGGGGACAGGGTCATGGGCAGATACGCAGTATTTT. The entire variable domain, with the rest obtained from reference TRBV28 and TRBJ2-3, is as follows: DVKVTQSSRYLVKRTGEKVFLECVQDMDHENMFWYRQDPGLGLRLIYFSYDVKMKEKGDIPEGYSVSREKKERFSLILESASTNQTSMYLCASSPIGGTGSWADTQYFGPGTRLTVL.

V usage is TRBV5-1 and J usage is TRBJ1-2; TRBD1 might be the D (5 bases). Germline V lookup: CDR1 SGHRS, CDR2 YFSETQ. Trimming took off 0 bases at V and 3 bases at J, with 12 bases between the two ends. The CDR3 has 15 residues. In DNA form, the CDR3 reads TGCGCCAGCAGCTTGGTCGCCGCGGGGGACTATGGCTACACCTTC. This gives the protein CASSLVAAGDYGYTF.

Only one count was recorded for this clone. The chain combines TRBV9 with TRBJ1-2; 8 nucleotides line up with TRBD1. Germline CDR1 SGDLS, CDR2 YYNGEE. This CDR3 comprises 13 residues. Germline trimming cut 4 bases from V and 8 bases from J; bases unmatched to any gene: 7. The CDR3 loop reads CASSLRQGQGYTF. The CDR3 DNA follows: TGTGCCAGCAGCCTAAGACAGGGGCAAGGCTACACCTTC.

CDR3 DNA: TGTGCCAGCAGTTTGGACTACACAGATACGCAGTATTTT. Amino acids: CASSLDYTDTQYF. The V call is TRBV6-5, the J call TRBJ2-3, with a tentative D call TRBD2 (6 bases). Germline CDR1 MNHEY, CDR2 SVGAGI. The CDR3 is made up of 13 amino acids. Between the trimmed V and J ends, which lost 4 bases and 2 bases, there was a span of 7 bases.

Here the CDR3 reads CASSGTGAYNEQFF. The CDR3 nucleotides are TGTGCCAGCAGCGGGACAGGGGCCTACAATGAGCAGTTCTTC. The chain uses TRBV5-8 and TRBJ2-1; TRBD1 aligns across 10 bases. In germline, CDR1 is SGHTS, CDR2 YDEGEE. The CDR3 runs to 14 residues. J lost 2 bases, V lost 4 bases, and 0 bases had no gene match.

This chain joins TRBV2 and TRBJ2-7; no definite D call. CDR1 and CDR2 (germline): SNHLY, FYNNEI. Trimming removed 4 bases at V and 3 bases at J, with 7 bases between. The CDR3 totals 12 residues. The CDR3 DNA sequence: TGTGCCAGCAGTGTGGCCCTCTACGAGCAGTACTTC. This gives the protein CASSVALYEQYF.

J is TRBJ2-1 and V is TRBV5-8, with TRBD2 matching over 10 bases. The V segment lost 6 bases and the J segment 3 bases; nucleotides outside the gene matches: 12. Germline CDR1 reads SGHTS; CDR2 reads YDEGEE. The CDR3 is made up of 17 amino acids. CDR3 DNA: TGTGCCAGCACGCCCCTAGCGGGAGCCGTGTTCTACAATGAGCAGTTCTTC. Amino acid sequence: CASTPLAGAVFYNEQFF.

In DNA form, the CDR3 reads TGTGCCAGCAGTTACGGGGGCTCCACCTACAATGAGCAGTTCTTC. It is translated as CASSYGGSTYNEQFF. The V and J genes are TRBV6-5 and TRBJ2-1; a possible D gene is TRBD1 (6 bases). V was pared by 2 bases and J by 2 bases, with 10 bases between. CDR1 is MNHEY and CDR2 is SVGAGI in the germline V gene. The CDR3 covers 15 residues.

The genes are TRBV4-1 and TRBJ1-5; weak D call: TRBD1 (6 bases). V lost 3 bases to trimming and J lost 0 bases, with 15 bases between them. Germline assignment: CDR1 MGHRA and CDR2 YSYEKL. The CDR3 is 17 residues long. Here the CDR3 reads CASSQGGTLYSNQPQHF. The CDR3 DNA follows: TGCGCCAGCAGCCAGGGGGGGACACTTTATAGCAATCAGCCCCAGCATTTT.

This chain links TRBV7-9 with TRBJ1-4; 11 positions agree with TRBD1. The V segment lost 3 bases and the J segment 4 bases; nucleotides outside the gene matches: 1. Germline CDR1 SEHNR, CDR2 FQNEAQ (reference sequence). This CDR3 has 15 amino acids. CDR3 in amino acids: CASSFGTGGNEKLFF. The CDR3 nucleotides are TGTGCCAGCAGCTTCGGGACAGGGGGTAATGAAAAACTGTTTTTT. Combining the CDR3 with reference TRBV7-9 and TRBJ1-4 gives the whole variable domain DTGVSQNPRHKITKRGQNVTFRCDPISEHNRLYWYRQTLGQGPEFLTYFQNEAQLEKSRLLSDRFSAERPKGSFSTLEIQRTEQGDSAMYLCASSFGTGGNEKLFFGSGTQLSVL.